These 5 T cell receptor beta chains were all obtained from the same sample, sequenced in a study of blood T cell repertoires in COVID-19 (dated by TCRdb to 2018 to 2021). Library generation was performed with the immunoSEQ multiplex PCR assay. Imported from immuneACCESS, the table was reduced by TCRdb to in-frame sequences with V and J called. These copies leave out some clones; in studies compared against another copy, an unresolved V gene accounts for under half, and the cause of the remainder is not known. In all, the sample holds over 250,000 clones, and approximately 85% of those were seen once. The ten most abundant clones make up 11% of the sample. The specimen sequenced was peripheral blood. The source is a woman aged 70-85 years with acute or convalescent COVID-19.

This chain links TRBV19 with TRBJ1-6; 7 bases agree with TRBD1. There are 14 residues in the CDR3. Germline trimming cut 5 bases from V and 6 bases from J; bases unmatched to any gene: 4. CDR1 and CDR2 from the germline V gene are LNHDA and SQIVND (reference sequence). The CDR3 sequence: CASSWPGGNSPLHF. Written as DNA, the CDR3 is TGTGCCAGTAGTTGGCCAGGGGGTAATTCACCCCTCCACTTT.

Concerning this clone itself: At one end, the junction sequence differs from germline, possibly due to a read error. The rearrangement uses TRBV19 and TRBJ2-5; D may be TRBD1 (6 bases). Germline values: CDR1 LNHDA, CDR2 SQIVND (reference sequence). CDR3 length: 13 residues. This CDR3 reads CASSWTARESQYF. CDR3 coding DNA: TGTGCCAGTAGCTGGACAGCAAGAGAGTCCCAGTACTTC.

V gene TRBV24-1 combines with J gene TRBJ2-5; 7 bases line up with TRBD2. The CDR3 covers 15 residues. V gave up 10 bases and J gave up 4 bases; unmatched junction bases: 14. Germline values: CDR1 KGHDR, CDR2 SFDVKD. CDR3 amino acids: CATAGGAGRRETQYF. The DNA of the CDR3 is TGTGCCACTGCTGGGGGAGCGGGGCGTCGAGAGACCCAGTACTTC.

This clone appeared once. V and J are TRBV3-1 (or the pseudogene TRBV3-2) and TRBJ2-1; weak D call: TRBD1 (6 bases). The V end lost 3 bases, the J end lost 9 bases, and 18 bases lay between the germline ends. CDR3 size: 15 residues. Germline CDR1 is LGHDT and CDR2 is YNNKEL (reference sequence). CDR3 loop: CASSQMAGVGGEQFF. CDR3 in DNA: TGTGCCAGCAGCCAGATGGCAGGGGTGGGTGGTGAGCAGTTCTTC.

The chain couples TRBV27 to TRBJ1-2, with 8 bases that match TRBD1. V was pared by 2 bases and J by 8 bases, with 4 bases of the junction left unmatched. This CDR3 is built from 13 residues. Germline values: CDR1 MNHEY, CDR2 SMNVEV (reference sequence). CDR3 sequence reads: CASSLHGQGGYTF. The CDR3, as DNA: TGTGCCAGCAGTTTACACGGACAGGGAGGCTACACCTTC.